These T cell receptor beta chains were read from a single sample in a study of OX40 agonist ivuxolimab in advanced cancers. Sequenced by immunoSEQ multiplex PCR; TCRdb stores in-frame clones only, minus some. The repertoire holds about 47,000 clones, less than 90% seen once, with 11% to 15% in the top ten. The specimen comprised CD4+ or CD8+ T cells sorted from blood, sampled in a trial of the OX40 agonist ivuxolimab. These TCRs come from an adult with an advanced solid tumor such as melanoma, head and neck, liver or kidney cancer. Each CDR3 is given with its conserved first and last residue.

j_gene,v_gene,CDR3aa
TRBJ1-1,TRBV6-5,CASSSGTGDAFF
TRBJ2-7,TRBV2,CASSDPGQGVYEQYF
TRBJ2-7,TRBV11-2,CASTPWQGESYEQYF
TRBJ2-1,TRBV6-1,CASSETPGGSSYNEQFF
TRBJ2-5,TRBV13,CASSFSGGPLGETQYF
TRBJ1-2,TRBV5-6,CASTKQSGTIGGYTF
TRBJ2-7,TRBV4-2,CASRPSMGTNEQYF
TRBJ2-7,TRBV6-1,CASSDSSSSYEQYF
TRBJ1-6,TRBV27,CASSSFEGGEHSPLHF
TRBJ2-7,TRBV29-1,CSVWGRQGDYEQYF
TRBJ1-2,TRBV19,CASSGHFQGFDYGYTF
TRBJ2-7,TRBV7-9,CASSPPGGTSEQYF
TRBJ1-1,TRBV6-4,CASSGTENTEAFF
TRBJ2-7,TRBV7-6,CASWGGGSYEQYF
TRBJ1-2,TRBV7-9,CASSEGTGVYGYTF
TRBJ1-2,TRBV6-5,CASSPSQGDLYGYTF
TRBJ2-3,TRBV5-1,CASSSGTGSTDTQYF
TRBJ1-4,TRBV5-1,CASSHGQGAANEKLFF
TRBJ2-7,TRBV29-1,CSVELAGGAYEQYF
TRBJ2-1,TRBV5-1,CASSLESGSGAGDEQFF
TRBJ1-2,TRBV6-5,CASSWTGDNYGYTF
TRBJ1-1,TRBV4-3,CASSQPPGRRIRTEAFVAEAFF
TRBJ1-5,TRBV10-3,CAISVGKSNQPQHF
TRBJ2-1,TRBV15,CATSDPGLAGGTYNEQFF
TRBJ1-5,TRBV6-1,CAVGDSNQPQHF
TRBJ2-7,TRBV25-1,CASSAPLQGYEQYF
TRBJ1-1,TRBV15,CATSRPSGTNTEAFF
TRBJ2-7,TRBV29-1,CSVETAGMSSYEQYF
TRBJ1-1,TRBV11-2,CASSLGQLNTEAFF
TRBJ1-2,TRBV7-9,CASTNSTGSLYGYTF
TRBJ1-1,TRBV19,CASSTSGQGPEAFF
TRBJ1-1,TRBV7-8,CASSPGDTEAFF
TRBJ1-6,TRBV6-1,CAAVQGSVSPLHF
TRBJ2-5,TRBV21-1,CASSKDGQETQYF
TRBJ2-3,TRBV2,CASSGGTGEHPDTQYF
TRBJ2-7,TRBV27,CASRTTSIRYEQYF
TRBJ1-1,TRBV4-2,CASSQASAGKAFF
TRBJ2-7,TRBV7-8,CASSLVEGSNYEQYF
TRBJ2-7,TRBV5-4,CASSPGQGASEQYF
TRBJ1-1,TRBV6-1,CASSEAGGVNTEAFF
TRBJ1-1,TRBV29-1,CSAWDNLNTEAFF
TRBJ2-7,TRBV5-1,CASSPGGASGGSAAYEQYF
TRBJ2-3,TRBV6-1,CASSGPRDRGRTDTQYF
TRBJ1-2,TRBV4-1,CASSQGQGVNYGYTF
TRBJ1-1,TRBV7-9,CASSSTNTEAFF